Following are 13 T cell receptor beta chains from one sample sequenced in a study of identical twins' blood T cells. TCRdb re-called the 5' RACE reads with MiXCR, one entry per CDR3 protein. Of a few hundred thousand distinct CDR3 sequences in the sample, around 30% were seen once. The material sequenced was PBMCs. The receptors were gathered from a woman aged 18-49 years in good health.

With respect to this clonotype: Mismatch with germline at one junction end may stem from a read error. The V and J genes are TRBV9 and TRBJ2-1; D gene uncertain. Germline V lookup: CDR1 SGDLS, CDR2 YYNGEE. The CDR3 has 15 residues. CDR3 in amino acids: CAGSVGGESYNEQFF. For the CDR3, the DNA is TGTGCCGGCAGCGTAGGCGGAGAGTCCTACAATGAGCAGTTCTTC. Filled out from reference TRBV9 and TRBJ2-1, the complete variable domain reads DSGVTQTPKHLITATGQRVTLRCSPRSGDLSVYWYQQSLDQGLQFLIQYYNGEERAKGNILERFSAQQFPDLHSELNLSSLELGDSALYFCAGSVGGESYNEQFFGPGTRLTVL.

The gene calls are TRBV5-1 and TRBJ1-2; D gene ambiguous. CDR1 and CDR2 (germline): SGHRS, YFSETQ. The CDR3 has 13 amino acids. Trimming removed 0 bases from V and 3 bases from J, with 6 bases in between. CDR3 loop: CASSLETDYGYTF. CDR3 DNA: TGCGCCAGCAGCTTGGAGACGGACTATGGCTACACCTTC.

Ten or more counts support this clonotype. This sequence joins TRBV12-3 or TRBV12-4 and TRBJ1-2; no clear D. The V end was cut by 3 bases, the J end by 4 bases, with 9 bases between. The CDR3 length is 13 residues. The CDR3 sequence is CASSLGGPYGYTF. CDR3 coding DNA: TGTGCCAGCAGTTTGGGAGGTCCCTATGGCTACACCTTC.

This chain links TRBV18 with TRBJ2-1, with 8 bases that match TRBD2. From germline, CDR1 is KGHSH and CDR2 LQKENI. V shed 3 bases and J 4 bases; nucleotides not matched to a gene: 8. The CDR3 consists of 16 residues. The CDR3 is CASSPAVSGGYNEQFF. CDR3 in DNA: TGTGCCAGCTCACCGGCGGTGAGCGGGGGATACAATGAGCAGTTCTTC.

A note on this clonotype: Since a much larger clone is just one base distant, this may be a read error. This chain links TRBV19 with TRBJ2-1, with TRBD2 matching over 10 bases. Germline CDR1 LNHDA, CDR2 SQIVND (reference sequence). V gave up 5 bases and J gave up 6 bases; unmatched junction bases: 10. There are 16 residues in the CDR3. CDR3 sequence: CASSYSGTSALNEQFF. CDR3 bases: TGTGCCAGTAGTTATTCCGGGACTAGCGCCCTCAATGAGCAGTTCTTC.

This clonotype was counted only a few times. The rearrangement joins TRBV5-6 to TRBJ2-5; a weak D match, TRBD2 (5 bases). Germline loops: CDR1 SGHDT, CDR2 YYEEEE. The CDR3 has 15 amino acids. The V end lost 2 bases, the J end lost 5 bases, and 16 bases lay between the germline ends. The CDR3 DNA is TGTGCCAGCAGCTTTTTCAGCGGCTCGGGGGAGACCCAGTACTTC. Residues: CASSFFSGSGETQYF.

This chain connects TRBV20-1 to TRBJ1-4; weak D call: TRBD1 (5 bases). CDR1 and CDR2 (germline): DFQATT, SNEGSKA (reference sequence). The germline V and J ends were trimmed by 3 bases and 8 bases, with 13 bases remaining between them. CDR3 length equals 13 residues. DNA of the CDR3: TGCAGTGCTAGTCTGGGCAGGGTGGAAAAACTGTTTTTT. Translated, it gives CSASLGRVEKLFF.

A few counts support this clonotype. The chain joins TRBV7-2 to TRBJ1-2; D is unresolved. The CDR3 runs 13 residues. Trimming stripped 0 bases from V and 8 bases from J, with 10 bases between. Germline V gene sequence: CDR1 SGHTA, CDR2 FQGNSA. CDR3 bases: TGTGCCAGCAGCTTAGCTCCACCGCGCGGCTACACCTTC. This translates into CASSLAPPRGYTF.

This clonotype was seen more than once but under ten times. The J gene is TRBJ1-5, the V gene TRBV11-2, with D perhaps TRBD1 (5 bases). The CDR3 spans 14 residues. The germline V gene has CDR1 SGHAT and CDR2 FQNNGV. Trimming shortened V by 3 bases and J by 3 bases, and 9 bases separated the two germline ends. The DNA for the CDR3 is TGTGCCAGCAGCTTGTCAGGGAACAATCAGCCCCAGCATTTT. Protein sequence: CASSLSGNNQPQHF.

The chain links TRBV27 to TRBJ2-7; TRBD2 is a possible D gene (6 bases). The CDR3 is 14 residues long. V was trimmed by 4 bases and J by 9 bases, leaving 19 bases between them. Germline V gene data show CDR1 as MNHEY and CDR2 as SMNVEV (reference sequence). The CDR3 sequence: CASSSRGFYEGQYF. The CDR3 DNA follows: TGTGCCAGCAGTTCCCGGGGGTTCTACGAGGGGCAGTACTTC.

V usage is TRBV12-5 and J usage is TRBJ1-1, with D possibly TRBD1 on 5 matching bases. CDR1 and CDR2 (germline): LGHNT, FRNRAP. Trimming stripped 5 bases from V and 6 bases from J, with 10 bases between. The CDR3 runs to 12 residues. The CDR3 DNA follows: TGTGCTAGTGGTGAACGGGGCGCTGAAGCTTTCTTT. Protein: CASGERGAEAFF. The whole variable domain, filled in from reference TRBV12-5 and TRBJ1-1, reads DARVTQTPRHKVTEMGQEVTMRCQPILGHNTVFWYRQTMMQGLELLAYFRNRAPLDDSGMPKDRFSAEMPDATLATLKIQPSEPRDSAVYFCASGERGAEAFFGQGTRLTVV.

This clonotype has more than one count but fewer than ten. The chain recombines TRBV20-1 with TRBJ2-3; the D is unclear. The CDR3 has 14 amino acids. V lost 6 bases and J lost 4, with 17 bases in between. The germline V gene has CDR1 DFQATT and CDR2 SNEGSKA (reference sequence). CDR3 in amino acids: CSAIENGKADTQYF. Here the CDR3 DNA reads TGCAGTGCCATCGAGAATGGGAAGGCAGATACGCAGTATTTT.

The chain employs TRBV5-6 and TRBJ1-2; 8 bases are shared with TRBD1. The germline CDR1 and CDR2 sequences are SGHDT and YYEEEE. Trimming cost V 4 bases and J 9 bases; bases outside gene matches: 5. The CDR3 loop spans 12 amino acids. The CDR3 DNA reads TGTGCCAGCAGCCCCGGGACAGGACGCTACACCTTC. Its protein is CASSPGTGRYTF.